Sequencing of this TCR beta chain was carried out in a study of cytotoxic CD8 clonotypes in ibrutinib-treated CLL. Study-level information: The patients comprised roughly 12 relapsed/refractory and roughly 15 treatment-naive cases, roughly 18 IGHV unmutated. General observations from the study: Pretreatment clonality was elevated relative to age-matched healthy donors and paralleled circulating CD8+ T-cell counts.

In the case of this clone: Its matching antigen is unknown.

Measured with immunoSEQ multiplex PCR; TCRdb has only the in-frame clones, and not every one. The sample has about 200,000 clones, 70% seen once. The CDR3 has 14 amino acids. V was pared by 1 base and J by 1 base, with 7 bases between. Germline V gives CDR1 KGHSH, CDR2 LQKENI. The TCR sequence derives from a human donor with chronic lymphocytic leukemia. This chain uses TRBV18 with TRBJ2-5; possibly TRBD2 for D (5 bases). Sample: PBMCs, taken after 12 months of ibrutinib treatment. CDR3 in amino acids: CASSPLAFQETQYF. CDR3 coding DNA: TGTGCCAGCTCACCACTAGCGTTCCAAGAGACCCAGTACTTC.